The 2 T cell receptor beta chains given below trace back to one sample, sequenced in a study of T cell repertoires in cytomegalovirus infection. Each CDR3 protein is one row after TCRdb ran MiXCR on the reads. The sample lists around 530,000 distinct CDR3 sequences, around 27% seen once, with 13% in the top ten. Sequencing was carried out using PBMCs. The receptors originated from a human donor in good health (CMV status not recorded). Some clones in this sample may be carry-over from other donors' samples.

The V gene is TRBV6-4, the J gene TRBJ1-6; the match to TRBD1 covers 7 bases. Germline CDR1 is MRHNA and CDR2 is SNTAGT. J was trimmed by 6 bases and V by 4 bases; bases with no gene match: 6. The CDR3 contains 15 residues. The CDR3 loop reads CASSASGQLNSPLHF. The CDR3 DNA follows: TGTGCCAGCAGTGCGTCGGGACAGCTTAATTCACCCCTCCACTTT.

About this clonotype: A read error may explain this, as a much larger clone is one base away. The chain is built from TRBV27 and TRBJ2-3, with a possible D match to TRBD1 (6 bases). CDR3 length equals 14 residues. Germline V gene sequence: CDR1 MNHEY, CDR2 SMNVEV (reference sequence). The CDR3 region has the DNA TGTGCCGGCAGAAAACCGGACAGTTCAGATACGCAGTATTTT. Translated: CAGRKPDSSDTQYF.